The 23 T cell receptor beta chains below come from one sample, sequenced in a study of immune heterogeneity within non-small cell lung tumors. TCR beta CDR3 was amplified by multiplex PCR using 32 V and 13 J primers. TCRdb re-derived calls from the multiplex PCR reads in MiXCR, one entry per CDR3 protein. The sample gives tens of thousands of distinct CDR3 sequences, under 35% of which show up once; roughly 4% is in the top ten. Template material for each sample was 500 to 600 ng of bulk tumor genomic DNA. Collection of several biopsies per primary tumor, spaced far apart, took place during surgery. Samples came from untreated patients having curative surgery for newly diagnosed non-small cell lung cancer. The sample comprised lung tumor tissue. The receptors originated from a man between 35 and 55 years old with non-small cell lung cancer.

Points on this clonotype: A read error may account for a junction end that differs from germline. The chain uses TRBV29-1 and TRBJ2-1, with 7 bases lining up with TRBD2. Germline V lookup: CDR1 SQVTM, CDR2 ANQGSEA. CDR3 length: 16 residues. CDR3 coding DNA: TGCAGCGTTGAACGGTGGGAGGGCTCGTTCCTCAATGAGCAGTCCTTC. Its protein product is CSVERWEGSFLNEQSF.

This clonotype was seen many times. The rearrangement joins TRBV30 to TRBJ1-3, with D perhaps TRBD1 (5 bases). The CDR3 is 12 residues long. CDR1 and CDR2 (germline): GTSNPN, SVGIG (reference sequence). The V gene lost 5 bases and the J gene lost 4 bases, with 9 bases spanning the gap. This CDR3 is CAWDGTGNTIYF. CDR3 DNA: TGTGCCTGGGATGGGACGGGAAACACCATATATTTT.

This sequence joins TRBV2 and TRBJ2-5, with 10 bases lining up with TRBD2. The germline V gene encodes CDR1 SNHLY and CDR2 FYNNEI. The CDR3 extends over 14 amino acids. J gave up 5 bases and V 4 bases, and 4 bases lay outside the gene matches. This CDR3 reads CASSALAGVETQYF. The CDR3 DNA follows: TGTGCCAGCAGTGCTCTAGCGGGAGTGGAGACCCAGTACTTC.

The CDR3 protein is CASSAVELYTEAFF. DNA for the CDR3: TGTGCCAGCAGCGCAGTGGAGTTGTACACTGAAGCTTTCTTT. V and J are TRBV13 and TRBJ1-1; D is ambiguous. Germline V CDR1 and CDR2: PRHDT, FYEKMQ (reference sequence). This CDR3 comprises 14 residues. The V and J ends lost 5 bases and 3 bases respectively, with 13 bases between them.

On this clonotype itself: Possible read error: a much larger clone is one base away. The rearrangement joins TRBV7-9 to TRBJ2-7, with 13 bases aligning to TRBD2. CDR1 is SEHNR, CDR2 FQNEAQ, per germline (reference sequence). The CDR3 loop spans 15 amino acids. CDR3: CVSSFTSGRGVEQYF. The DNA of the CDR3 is TGTGTCAGCAGCTTCACTAGCGGGAGGGGGGTCGAGCAGTACTTC.

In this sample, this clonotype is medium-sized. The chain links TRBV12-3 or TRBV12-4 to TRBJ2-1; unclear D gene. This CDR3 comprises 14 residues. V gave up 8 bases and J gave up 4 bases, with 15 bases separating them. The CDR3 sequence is CASAPLGSYNEQFF. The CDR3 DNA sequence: TGTGCCAGCGCCCCCCTAGGCTCATACAATGAGCAGTTCTTC.

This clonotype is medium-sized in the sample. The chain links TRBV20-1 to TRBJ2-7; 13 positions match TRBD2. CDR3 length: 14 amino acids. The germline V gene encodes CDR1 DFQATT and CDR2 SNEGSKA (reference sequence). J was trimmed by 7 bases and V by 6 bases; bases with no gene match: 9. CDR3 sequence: CSASTSGRAREQYF. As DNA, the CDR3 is TGCAGTGCCTCCACTAGCGGGAGGGCGAGGGAGCAGTACTTC.

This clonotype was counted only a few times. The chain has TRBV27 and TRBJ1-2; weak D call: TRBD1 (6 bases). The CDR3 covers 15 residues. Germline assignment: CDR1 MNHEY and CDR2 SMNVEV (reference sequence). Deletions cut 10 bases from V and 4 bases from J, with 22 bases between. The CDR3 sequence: CATKGGSGPLYGYTF. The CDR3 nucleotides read TGTGCCACCAAGGGGGGCAGCGGACCCCTCTATGGCTACACCTTC.

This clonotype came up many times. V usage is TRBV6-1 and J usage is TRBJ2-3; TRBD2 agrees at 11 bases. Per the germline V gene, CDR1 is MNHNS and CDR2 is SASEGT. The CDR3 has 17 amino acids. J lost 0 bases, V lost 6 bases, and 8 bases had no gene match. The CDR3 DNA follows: TGTGCCAGCAGGGGCGGGACTAGCGGACTTAGCACAGATACGCAGTATTTT. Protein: CASRGGTSGLSTDTQYF.

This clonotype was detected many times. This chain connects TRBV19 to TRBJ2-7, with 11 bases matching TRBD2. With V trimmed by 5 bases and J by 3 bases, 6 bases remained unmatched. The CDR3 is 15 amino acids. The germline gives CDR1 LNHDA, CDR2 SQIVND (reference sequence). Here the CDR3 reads CASSPPLAGVYEQYF. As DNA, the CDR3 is TGTGCCAGTAGTCCCCCACTAGCGGGAGTCTACGAGCAGTACTTC.

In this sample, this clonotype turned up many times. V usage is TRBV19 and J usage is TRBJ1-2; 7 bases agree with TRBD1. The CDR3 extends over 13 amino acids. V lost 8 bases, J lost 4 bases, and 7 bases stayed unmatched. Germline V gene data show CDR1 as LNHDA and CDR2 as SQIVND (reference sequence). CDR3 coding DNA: TGTGCCAGTGGAGACAGGGCCCTCTATGGCTACACCTTC. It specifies CASGDRALYGYTF.

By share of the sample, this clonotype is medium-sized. CDR3 residues: CASSFDSLVGSPGSSYEQYF. The CDR3 DNA reads as TGTGCCAGCAGTTTTGATAGTTTAGTGGGTTCTCCGGGTAGCTCCTACGAGCAGTACTTC. The genes are TRBV28 and TRBJ2-7, with no clear D. Per germline, CDR1 MDHEN and CDR2 SYDVKM. The CDR3 length is 20 residues. Between the trimmed V and J ends, which lost 3 bases and 0 bases, there was a span of 27 bases.

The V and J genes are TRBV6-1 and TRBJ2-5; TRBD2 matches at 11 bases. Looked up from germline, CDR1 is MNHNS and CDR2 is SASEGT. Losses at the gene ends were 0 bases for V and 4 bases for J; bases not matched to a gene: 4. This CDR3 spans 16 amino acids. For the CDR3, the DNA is TGTGCCAGCAGTGAAGCGCGGCTAGCGGGAGGAGAGACCCAGTACTTC. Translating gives CASSEARLAGGETQYF.

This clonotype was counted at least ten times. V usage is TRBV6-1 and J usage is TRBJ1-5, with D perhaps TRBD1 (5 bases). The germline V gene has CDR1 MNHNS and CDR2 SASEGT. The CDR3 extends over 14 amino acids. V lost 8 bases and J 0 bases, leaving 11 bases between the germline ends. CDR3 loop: CASGAGRSNQPQHF. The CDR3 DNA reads TGTGCCAGCGGGGCAGGGCGTAGCAATCAGCCCCAGCATTTT.

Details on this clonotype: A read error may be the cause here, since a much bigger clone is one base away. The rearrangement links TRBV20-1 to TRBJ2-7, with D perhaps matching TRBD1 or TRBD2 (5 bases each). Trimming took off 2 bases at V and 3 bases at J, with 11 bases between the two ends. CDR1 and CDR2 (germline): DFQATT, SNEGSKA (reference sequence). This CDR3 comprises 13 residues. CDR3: CSARRDEIYEQYF. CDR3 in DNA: TGCAGTGCTAGAAGGGACGAAATCTACGAGCAGTACTTC.

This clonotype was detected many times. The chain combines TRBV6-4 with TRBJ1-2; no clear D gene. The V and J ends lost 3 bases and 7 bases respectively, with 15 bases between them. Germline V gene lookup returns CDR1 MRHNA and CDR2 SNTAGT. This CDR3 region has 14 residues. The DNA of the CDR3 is TGTGCCAGCAGTGAGGCGGCAGGCCGGGGTGGCTACACCTTC. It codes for CASSEAAGRGGYTF.

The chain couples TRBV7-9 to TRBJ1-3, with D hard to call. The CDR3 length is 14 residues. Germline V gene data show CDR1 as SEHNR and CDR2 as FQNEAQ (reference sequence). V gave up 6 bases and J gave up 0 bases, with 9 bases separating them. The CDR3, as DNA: TGTGCCAGCAGTCGTTACAACTCTGGAAACACCATATATTTT. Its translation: CASSRYNSGNTIYF.

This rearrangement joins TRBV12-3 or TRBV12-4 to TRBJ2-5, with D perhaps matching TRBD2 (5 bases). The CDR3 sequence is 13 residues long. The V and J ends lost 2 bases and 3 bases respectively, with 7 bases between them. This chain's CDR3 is CASSLNGEETQYF. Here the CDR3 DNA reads TGTGCCAGCAGTTTAAACGGGGAAGAGACCCAGTACTTC.

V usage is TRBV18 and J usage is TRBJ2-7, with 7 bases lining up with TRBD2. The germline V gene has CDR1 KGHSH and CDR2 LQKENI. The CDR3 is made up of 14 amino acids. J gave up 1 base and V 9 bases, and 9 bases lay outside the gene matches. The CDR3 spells CASSPGTNSYEQYF. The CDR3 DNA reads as TGTGCCAGTTCGCCGGGGACTAATTCCTACGAGCAGTACTTC.

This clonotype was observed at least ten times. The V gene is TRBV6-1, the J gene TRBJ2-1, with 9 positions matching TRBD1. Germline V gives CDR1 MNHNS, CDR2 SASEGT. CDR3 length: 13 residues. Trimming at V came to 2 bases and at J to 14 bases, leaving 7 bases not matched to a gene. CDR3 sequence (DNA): TGTGCCAGCAGTGAATCCTGGACAGGGGTTGAGTTCTTC. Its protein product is CASSESWTGVEFF.

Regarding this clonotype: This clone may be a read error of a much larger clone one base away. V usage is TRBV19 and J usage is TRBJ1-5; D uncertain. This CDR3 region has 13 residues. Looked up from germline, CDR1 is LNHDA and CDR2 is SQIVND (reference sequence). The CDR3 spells CASSFQTNQSQHF. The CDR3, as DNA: TGTGCCAGTAGTTTCCAGACGAATCAGTCCCAGCATTTT.

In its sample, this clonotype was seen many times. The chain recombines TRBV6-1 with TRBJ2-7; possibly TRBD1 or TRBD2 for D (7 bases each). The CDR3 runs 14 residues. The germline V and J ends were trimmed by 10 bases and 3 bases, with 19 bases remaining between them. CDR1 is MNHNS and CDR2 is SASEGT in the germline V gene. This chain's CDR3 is CATQRDSADYEQYF. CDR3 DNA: TGTGCCACCCAGCGGGACAGTGCAGACTACGAGCAGTACTTC.

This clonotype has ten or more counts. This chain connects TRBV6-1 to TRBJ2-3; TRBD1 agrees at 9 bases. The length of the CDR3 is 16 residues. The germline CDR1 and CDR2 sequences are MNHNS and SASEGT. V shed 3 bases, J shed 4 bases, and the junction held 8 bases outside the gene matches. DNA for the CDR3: TGTGCCAGCAGTGAGAGGGCCCGGACAGGGGCAGATACGCAGTATTTT. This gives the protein CASSERARTGADTQYF.